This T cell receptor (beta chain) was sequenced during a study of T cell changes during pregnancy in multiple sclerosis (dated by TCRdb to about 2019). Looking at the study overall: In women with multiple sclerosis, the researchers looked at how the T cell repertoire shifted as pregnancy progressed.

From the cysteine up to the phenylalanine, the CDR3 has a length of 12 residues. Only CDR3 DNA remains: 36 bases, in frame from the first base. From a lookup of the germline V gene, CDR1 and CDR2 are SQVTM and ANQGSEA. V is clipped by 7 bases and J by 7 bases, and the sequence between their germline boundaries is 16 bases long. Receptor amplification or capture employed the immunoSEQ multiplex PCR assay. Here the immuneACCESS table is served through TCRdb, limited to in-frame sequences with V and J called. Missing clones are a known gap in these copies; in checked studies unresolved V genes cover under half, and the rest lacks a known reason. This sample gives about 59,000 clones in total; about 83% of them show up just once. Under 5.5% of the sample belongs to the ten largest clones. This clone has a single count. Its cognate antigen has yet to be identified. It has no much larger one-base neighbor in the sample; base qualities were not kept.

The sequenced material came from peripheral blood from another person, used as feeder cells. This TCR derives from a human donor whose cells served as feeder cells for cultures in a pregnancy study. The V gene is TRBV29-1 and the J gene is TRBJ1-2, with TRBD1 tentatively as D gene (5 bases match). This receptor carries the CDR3 CSGRGSLGGYTF. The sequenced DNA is TGCAGCGGACGGGGCTCGCTTGGTGGCTACACCTTC.